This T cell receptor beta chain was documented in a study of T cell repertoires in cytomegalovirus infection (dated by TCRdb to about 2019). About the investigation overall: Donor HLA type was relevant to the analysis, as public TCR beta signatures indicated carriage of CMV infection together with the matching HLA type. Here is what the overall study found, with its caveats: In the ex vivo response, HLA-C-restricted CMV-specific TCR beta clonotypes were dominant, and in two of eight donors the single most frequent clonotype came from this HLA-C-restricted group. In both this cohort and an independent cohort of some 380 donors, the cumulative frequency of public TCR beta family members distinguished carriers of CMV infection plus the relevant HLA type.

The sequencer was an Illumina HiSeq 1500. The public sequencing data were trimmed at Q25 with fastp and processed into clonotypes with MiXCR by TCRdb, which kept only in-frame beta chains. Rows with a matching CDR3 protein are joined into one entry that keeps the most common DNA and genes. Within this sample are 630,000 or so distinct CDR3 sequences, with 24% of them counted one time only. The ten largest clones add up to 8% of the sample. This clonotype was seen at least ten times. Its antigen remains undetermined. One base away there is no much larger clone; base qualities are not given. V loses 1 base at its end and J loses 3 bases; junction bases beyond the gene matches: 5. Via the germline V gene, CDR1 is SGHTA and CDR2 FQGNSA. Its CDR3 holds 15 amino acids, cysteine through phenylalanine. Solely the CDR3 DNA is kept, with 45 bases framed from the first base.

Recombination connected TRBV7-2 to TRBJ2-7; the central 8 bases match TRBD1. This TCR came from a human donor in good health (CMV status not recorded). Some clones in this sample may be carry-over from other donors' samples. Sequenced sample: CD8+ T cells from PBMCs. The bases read TGTGCCAGCAGCTTAGGCTGGGACAGGAGCTACGAGCAGTACTTC. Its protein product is CASSLGWDRSYEQYF.